Listed here are 21 T cell receptor beta chains from one sample, sequenced in a study of blood T cell repertoires in COVID-19. Sequenced by immunoSEQ multiplex PCR; TCRdb stores in-frame clones only, minus some. Among roughly 97,000 clones listed, around 82% were seen once. Sequences were obtained from peripheral blood. The receptors were sampled from a man aged 55-75 years with acute or convalescent COVID-19.

The chain is built from TRBV7-9 and TRBJ2-7; possible D gene TRBD2, 5 bases. The germline V gene encodes CDR1 SEHNR and CDR2 FQNEAQ (reference sequence). The CDR3 has 14 residues. Trimming stripped 4 bases from V and 1 base from J, with 11 bases between. In nucleotides, the CDR3 is TGTGCCAGCAGCTACACAGCGGCATCCTACGAGCAGTACTTC. Translated, it gives CASSYTAASYEQYF.

By share, this clone counts as medium-sized. V gene TRBV4-1 combines with J gene TRBJ2-1; 7 nucleotides align to TRBD2. V was clipped by 4 bases and J by 7 bases; unmatched bases: 10. The CDR3 is 15 amino acids. CDR1 is MGHRA, CDR2 YSYEKL, per germline. CDR3 in DNA: TGCGCCAGCAGCCTCACGGGCGGGAGCCTTAATGAGCAGTTCTTC. Its protein product is CASSLTGGSLNEQFF.

V and J are TRBV15 and TRBJ2-7; TRBD1 matches at 9 bases. The J segment lost 2 bases and the V segment lost 3 bases, leaving 2 bases of the junction unmatched. The CDR3 contains 14 residues. From germline, CDR1 is LNHNV and CDR2 YYDKDF (reference sequence). The CDR3 here is CATSSDRGAYEQYF. In nucleotides, the CDR3 is TGTGCCACCAGCAGTGACAGGGGGGCCTACGAGCAGTACTTC. The full variable domain, completed using reference TRBV15 and TRBJ2-7, is DAMVIQNPRYQVTQFGKPVTLSCSQTLNHNVMYWYQQKSSQAPKLLFHYYDKDFNNEADTPDNFQSRRPNTSFCFLDIRSPGLGDTAMYLCATSSDRGAYEQYFGPGTRLTVT.

The gene calls are TRBV18 and TRBJ1-2, with a possible D match to TRBD1 (6 bases). The V end lost 2 bases, the J end lost 1 base, and 14 bases lay between the germline ends. This CDR3 has 16 residues. Germline V lookup: CDR1 KGHSH, CDR2 LQKENI. As DNA, the CDR3 is TGTGCCAGCTCACCATACACACAGGGTCTTAACTATGGCTACACCTTC. Translating gives CASSPYTQGLNYGYTF. The whole variable domain, filled in from reference TRBV18 and TRBJ1-2, reads NAGVMQNPRHLVRRRGQEARLRCSPMKGHSHVYWYRQLPEEGLKFMVYLQKENIIDESGMPKERFSAEFPKEGPSILRIQQVVRGDSAAYFCASSPYTQGLNYGYTFGSGTRLTVV.

The V call is TRBV7-3, the J call TRBJ2-3; 8 nucleotides align to TRBD2. CDR3 length: 15 residues. The V gene end was trimmed by 7 bases and the J gene end by 6 bases; junction bases not matched to a gene: 12. Per germline, CDR1 SGHTA and CDR2 FQGTGA. The CDR3 sequence is CASTLSGIASDTQYF. In DNA form, the CDR3 reads TGTGCCAGCACCCTTAGCGGGATAGCGTCCGATACGCAGTATTTT.

The chain recombines TRBV29-1 with TRBJ2-7; tentative D call: TRBD2 (5 bases). V lost 5 bases, J lost 4 bases, and 15 bases lay in between. CDR1 and CDR2 from the germline V gene are SQVTM and ANQGSEA. This CDR3 contains 13 residues. The CDR3 here is CSVMGSGKYEQYF. CDR3 DNA: TGCAGCGTTATGGGGTCGGGGAAATACGAGCAGTACTTC.

As DNA, the CDR3 is TGCGCCAGCAGCTTGGAAATAGCAGCGACCTACGAGCAGTACTTC. Translated, it gives CASSLEIAATYEQYF. This chain links TRBV5-1 with TRBJ2-7; no reliable D call. Germline V lookup: CDR1 SGHRS, CDR2 YFSETQ. There are 15 residues in the CDR3. V shed 0 bases and J shed 2 bases, with 12 bases lying between them.

The chain recombines TRBV4-3 with TRBJ2-7; possibly TRBD2 for D (5 bases). CDR3 length: 14 amino acids. The V and J ends lost 4 bases and 5 bases respectively, with 15 bases between them. Germline-derived CDR1 and CDR2 are LGHNA and YSLEER. The CDR3 reads CASSPRRGNNEQYF. The CDR3, as DNA: TGCGCCAGCAGCCCTCGTCGGGGTAACAACGAGCAGTACTTC.

The DNA for the CDR3 is TGTGCCTGGAGTGTGGTACAGCATAGCTCCTACAATGAGCAGTTCTTC. It yields the protein CAWSVVQHSSYNEQFF. The chain links TRBV30 to TRBJ2-1; no reliable D call. Trimming pared 0 bases from V and 0 bases from J, leaving 12 bases between. CDR3 size: 16 residues. CDR1 and CDR2 from the germline V gene are GTSNPN and SVGIG (reference sequence). The complete variable domain, with remaining parts taken from reference TRBV30 and TRBJ2-1, reads SQTIHQWPATLVQPVGSPLSLECTVEGTSNPNLYWYRQAAGRGLQLLFYSVGIGQISSEVPQNLSASRPQDRQFILSSKKLLLSDSGFYLCAWSVVQHSSYNEQFFGPGTRLTVL.

The rearrangement links TRBV5-1 to TRBJ2-3; no reliable D call. The CDR3 extends over 11 amino acids. CDR1 SGHRS and CDR2 YFSETQ come from the germline V gene. V was trimmed by 5 bases and J by 3 bases, leaving 4 bases between them. The CDR3 bases are TGCGCCAGCAGATCGACAGATACGCAGTATTTT. Its translation is CASRSTDTQYF.

The chain uses TRBV15 and TRBJ1-4; D might be TRBD1 (6 bases). Germline-derived CDR1 and CDR2 are LNHNV and YYDKDF (reference sequence). V shed 1 base and J shed 16 bases, with 16 bases lying between them. The CDR3 runs 13 residues. CDR3: CATSRASPRDKFF. The CDR3 nucleotides read TGTGCCACCAGCAGAGCATCTCCCCGGGACAAGTTTTTT.

This chain uses TRBV2 with TRBJ2-7, with 9 bases identical to TRBD1. Germline V gene lookup returns CDR1 SNHLY and CDR2 FYNNEI. The CDR3 loop spans 15 amino acids. Trimming took 2 bases from V and 5 from J; bases not matched to a gene: 7. CDR3 protein: CASSEYLQGANEQYF. The CDR3 DNA reads as TGTGCCAGCAGTGAATATTTACAGGGGGCCAACGAGCAGTACTTC.

Notes on this clone: The junction and the germline gene differ at one end; a read error may be behind it. CDR3 sequence (DNA): TGTGCCAGCAGTCAAGGGGTCGGAGGACAGGGGGAAAATGAGCAGTTCTTC. Encoded protein: CASSQGVGGQGENEQFF. This chain links TRBV3-1 (or the pseudogene TRBV3-2) with TRBJ2-1, with 10 bases aligning to TRBD1. This CDR3 is built from 17 residues. Germline CDR1 and CDR2: LGHDT and YNNKEL (reference sequence).

This clone was found a few times. This chain joins TRBV7-3 and TRBJ2-3, with 7 bases lining up with TRBD2. Looked up from germline, CDR1 is SGHTA and CDR2 is FQGTGA. The J segment lost 0 bases and the V segment lost 1 base, leaving 10 bases of the junction unmatched. The CDR3 sequence is 18 residues long. The CDR3 spells CASSLNGGIAASTDTQYF. As DNA, the CDR3 is TGTGCCAGCAGCTTAAACGGGGGGATAGCGGCTAGCACAGATACGCAGTATTTT.

The V gene is TRBV9, the J gene TRBJ2-1, with 10 bases aligning to TRBD2. Germline assignment: CDR1 SGDLS and CDR2 YYNGEE. The CDR3 runs 15 residues. The J segment lost 7 bases and the V segment lost 3 bases, leaving 7 bases of the junction unmatched. In DNA, the CDR3 is TGTGCCAGCAGCGCAACTAGCGGGACTTCGAATGAGCAGTTCTTC. Encoded protein: CASSATSGTSNEQFF. The full variable domain, completed using reference TRBV9 and TRBJ2-1, is DSGVTQTPKHLITATGQRVTLRCSPRSGDLSVYWYQQSLDQGLQFLIQYYNGEERAKGNILERFSAQQFPDLHSELNLSSLELGDSALYFCASSATSGTSNEQFFGPGTRLTVL.

The gene calls are TRBV18 and TRBJ2-7, with 10 nucleotides matching TRBD1. V shed 0 bases and J 3 bases; nucleotides not matched to a gene: 2. The germline gives CDR1 KGHSH, CDR2 LQKENI. The CDR3 length is 15 residues. CDR3 sequence: CASSPPGQGFYEQYF. CDR3 nucleotides: TGTGCCAGCTCACCACCGGGACAGGGGTTCTACGAGCAGTACTTC.

The rearrangement links TRBV7-8 to TRBJ1-2; D remains ambiguous. V lost 1 base and J 8 bases, leaving 17 bases between the germline ends. The CDR3 runs 15 residues. Germline V CDR1 and CDR2: SGHVS, FQNEAQ. This CDR3 is CASSLGVGGVWGYTF. The CDR3 DNA reads as TGTGCCAGCAGCTTAGGAGTAGGCGGGGTTTGGGGCTACACCTTC.

The gene calls are TRBV28 and TRBJ2-1; 9 positions agree with TRBD1. V dropped 4 bases and J dropped 9; count of bases not matched to a gene: 4. This CDR3 has 13 residues. The germline V gene has CDR1 MDHEN and CDR2 SYDVKM. The DNA of the CDR3 is TGTGCCAGCAGTTACAGGGGGCCGGGTGAGCAGTTCTTC. It yields the protein CASSYRGPGEQFF.

The rearrangement joins TRBV5-8 to TRBJ2-4; 11 positions match TRBD2. This CDR3 has 16 amino acids. V was pared by 6 bases and J by 4 bases, with 9 bases of the junction left unmatched. The V gene's germline CDR1 is SGHTS and CDR2 YDEGEE. The CDR3 DNA is TGTGCCAGCACCACGGGGGTAGCGGGAGGGAAAAACATTCAGTACTTC. It encodes CASTTGVAGGKNIQYF.

The rearrangement joins TRBV7-2 to TRBJ2-1; 11 bases are shared with TRBD2. The CDR3 has 18 residues. Germline CDR1 reads SGHTA; CDR2 reads FQGNSA. Trimming removed 1 base from V and 1 base from J; junction bases left unmatched: 6. The DNA for the CDR3 is TGTGCCAGCAGCTTAGTATTCTCTAGCGGGGGGTCCTACAATGAGCAGTTCTTC. Translated: CASSLVFSSGGSYNEQFF.

This clone is a singleton in its sample. The chain is built from TRBV10-2 and TRBJ2-7, with 12 bases lining up with TRBD2. CDR3 length: 14 residues. V was clipped by 7 bases and J by 5 bases; unmatched bases: 6. Germline CDR1 reads WSHSY; CDR2 reads SAAADI. The DNA of the CDR3 is TGCGCCAGCATCATGACTAGCGGGGGTAACGAGCAGTACTTC. It translates to CASIMTSGGNEQYF.